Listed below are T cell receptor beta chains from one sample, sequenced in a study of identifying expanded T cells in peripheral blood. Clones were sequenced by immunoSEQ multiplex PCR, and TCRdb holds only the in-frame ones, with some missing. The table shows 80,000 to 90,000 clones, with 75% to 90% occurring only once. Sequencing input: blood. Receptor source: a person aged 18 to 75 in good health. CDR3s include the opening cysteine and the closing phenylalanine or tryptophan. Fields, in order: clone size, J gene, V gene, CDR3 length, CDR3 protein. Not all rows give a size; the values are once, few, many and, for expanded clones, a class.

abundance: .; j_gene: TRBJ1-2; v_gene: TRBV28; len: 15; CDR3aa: CASRTTGTGLYGYTF
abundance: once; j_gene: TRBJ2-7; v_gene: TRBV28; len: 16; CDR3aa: CASIVWRGQGIYEQYF
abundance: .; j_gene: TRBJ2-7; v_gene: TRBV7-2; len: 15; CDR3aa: CASGTKLAGTDEQYF
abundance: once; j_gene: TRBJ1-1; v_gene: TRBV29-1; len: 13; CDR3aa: CSVQQGGSIEAFF
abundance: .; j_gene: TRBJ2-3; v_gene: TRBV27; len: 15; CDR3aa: CASSLRGASADTQYF
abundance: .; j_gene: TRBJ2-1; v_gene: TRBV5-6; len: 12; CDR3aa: CASTRGSNEQFF
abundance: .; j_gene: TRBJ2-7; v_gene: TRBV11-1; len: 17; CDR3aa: CASSPSGLAPGSYEQYF
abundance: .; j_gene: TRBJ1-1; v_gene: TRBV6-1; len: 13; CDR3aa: CASSRQDGRGAFF
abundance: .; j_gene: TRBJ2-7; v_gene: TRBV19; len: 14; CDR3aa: CASSRGQGGYEQYF
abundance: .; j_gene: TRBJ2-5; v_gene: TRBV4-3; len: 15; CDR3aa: CASSQDYGSGETQYF
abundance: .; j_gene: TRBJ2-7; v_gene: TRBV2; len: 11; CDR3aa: CATFTRYEQYF
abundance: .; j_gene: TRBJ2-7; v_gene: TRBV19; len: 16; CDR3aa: CASSIAGQEWAYEQYF
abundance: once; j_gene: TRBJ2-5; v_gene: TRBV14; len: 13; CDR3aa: CASSQAGVGTQYF
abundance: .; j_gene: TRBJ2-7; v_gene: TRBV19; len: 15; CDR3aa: CASSTTGTGGHEQYF
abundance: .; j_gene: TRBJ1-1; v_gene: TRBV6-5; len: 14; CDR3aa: CASTIEGGTTEAFF
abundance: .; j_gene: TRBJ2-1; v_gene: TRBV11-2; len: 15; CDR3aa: CASSWPGTSYNEQFF
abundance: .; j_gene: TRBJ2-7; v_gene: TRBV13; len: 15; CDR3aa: CASSLGWGSSYEQYF
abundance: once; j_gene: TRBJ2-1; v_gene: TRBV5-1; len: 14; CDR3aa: CASSLGALENEQFF
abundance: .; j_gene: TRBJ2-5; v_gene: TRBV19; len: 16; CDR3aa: CASSIEPTGVVETQYF
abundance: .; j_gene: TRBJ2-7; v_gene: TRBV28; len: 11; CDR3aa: CASRTRYEQYF
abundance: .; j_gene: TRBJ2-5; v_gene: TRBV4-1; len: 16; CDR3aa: CASSQEMKQGKETQYF
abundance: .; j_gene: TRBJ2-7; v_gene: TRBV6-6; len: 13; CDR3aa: CASSPGRTYEQYF
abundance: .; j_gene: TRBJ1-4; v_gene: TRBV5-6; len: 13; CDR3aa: CASSPLGSEKLFF
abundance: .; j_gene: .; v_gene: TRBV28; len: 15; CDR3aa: CASGFPLGQSYEQYF
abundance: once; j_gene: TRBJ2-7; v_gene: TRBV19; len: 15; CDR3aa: CASSIGDSALLEQYF
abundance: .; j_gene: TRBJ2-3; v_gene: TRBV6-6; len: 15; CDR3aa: CASSTLGVSTDTQYF
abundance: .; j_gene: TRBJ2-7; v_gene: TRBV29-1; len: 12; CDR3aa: CSVEVRDNEQYF
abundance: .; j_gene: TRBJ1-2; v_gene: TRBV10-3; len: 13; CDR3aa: CAISESTRWGYTF